One TCR beta chain is described in this entry. Its antigen is not known. This specimen belongs to a study of neoadjuvant anti-PD-1 for oral cavity cancer. The wider study: Most patients had three to four biweekly doses of 3 mg/kg nivolumab before resection.

These oral cavity squamous cell carcinomas were HPV-negative and locally advanced. No culture or expansion preceded analysis of these blood cells. Study-wide findings and caveats: After neoadjuvant nivolumab, PBMC T cell clonality was significantly higher in non-responders than responders.

Clones were read by immunoSEQ multiplex PCR, and TCRdb kept only the in-frame ones, dropping some. The data hold tens of thousands of clones, with roughly three quarters observed a single time. Germline V gene sequence: CDR1 SGHKS, CDR2 YYEKEE (reference sequence). The CDR3 consists of 16 residues. V dropped 4 bases and J dropped 0 bases, with 14 bases sitting between them. The chain has TRBV5-5 and TRBJ1-5, with D unresolved. The input for sequencing was PBMCs, taken before nivolumab (anti-PD-1) treatment. This TCR derives from a person between 40 and 80 years old with oral cavity squamous cell carcinoma. The CDR3 sequence: CASSPQLGYSNQPQHF. The CDR3, as DNA: TGTGCCAGCAGCCCGCAATTGGGTTATAGCAATCAGCCCCAGCATTTT.